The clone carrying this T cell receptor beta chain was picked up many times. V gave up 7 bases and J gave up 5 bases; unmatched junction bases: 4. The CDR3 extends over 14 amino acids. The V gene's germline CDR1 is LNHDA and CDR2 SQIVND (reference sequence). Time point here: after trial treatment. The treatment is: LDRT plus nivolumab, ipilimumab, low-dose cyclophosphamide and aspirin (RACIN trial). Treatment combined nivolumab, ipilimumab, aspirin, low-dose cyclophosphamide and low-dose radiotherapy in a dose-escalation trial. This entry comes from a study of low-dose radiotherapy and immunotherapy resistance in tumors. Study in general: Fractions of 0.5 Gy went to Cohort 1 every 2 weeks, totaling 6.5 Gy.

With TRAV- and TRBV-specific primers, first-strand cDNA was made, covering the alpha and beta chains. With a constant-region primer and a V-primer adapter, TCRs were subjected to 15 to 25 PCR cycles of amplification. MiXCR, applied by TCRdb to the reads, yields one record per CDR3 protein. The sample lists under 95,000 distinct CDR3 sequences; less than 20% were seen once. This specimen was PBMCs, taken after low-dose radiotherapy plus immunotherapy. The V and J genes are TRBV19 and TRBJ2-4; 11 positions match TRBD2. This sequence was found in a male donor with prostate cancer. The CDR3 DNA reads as TGTGCCAGTAATAGCGGGAGGGCCGAAAACATTCAGTACTTC. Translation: CASNSGRAENIQYF.